These T cell receptor beta chains were read from a single sample in a study of cytomegalovirus exposure and HLA in healthy donors. Assay used: immunoSEQ multiplex PCR; TCRdb lists only in-frame clones, some missing. The sample yields fewer than 250,000 clones, over 65% seen once. The sequencing input was PBMCs. These receptors all stem from a young woman in good health and CMV-seronegative. The CDR3 runs from the conserved cysteine through the conserved F or W. Each record gives: clone size, V gene, J gene, D gene, CDR3 protein, CDR3 DNA. D genes are given only for firm matches. Some rows mark clone size as missing; the rest say once, few, many or name a class of expanded clone.

size: .; V: TRBV7-7; J: TRBJ2-7; D: TRBD2; CDR3: CASSLRRENEQYF; DNA: TGTGCCAGCAGCCTCCGGCGGGAGAACGAGCAGTACTTC
size: .; V: TRBV6-5; J: TRBJ1-2; D: .; CDR3: CASRAKQHNYGYTF; DNA: TGTGCCAGCAGGGCGAAACAGCATAACTATGGCTACACCTTC
size: .; V: TRBV29-1; J: TRBJ1-1; D: .; CDR3: CSVRGERTEAFF; DNA: TGCAGCGTCCGGGGGGAGAGGACTGAAGCTTTCTTT
size: .; V: TRBV18; J: TRBJ2-7; D: .; CDR3: CASSPDSGEQYF; DNA: TGTGCCAGCTCACCGGACAGTGGCGAGCAGTACTTC
size: once; V: TRBV5-1; J: TRBJ1-6; D: .; CDR3: CASSLGQRNSPLHF; DNA: TGCGCCAGCAGCTTGGGACAGCGGAATTCACCCCTCCACTTT
size: .; V: TRBV9; J: TRBJ1-2; D: .; CDR3: CASSVGPGRDHGYTF; DNA: TGTGCCAGCAGCGTAGGTCCAGGGAGGGACCATGGCTACACCTTC
size: .; V: TRBV6-5; J: TRBJ2-3; D: .; CDR3: CASGNTDTQYF; DNA: TGTGCCAGCGGGAACACAGATACGCAGTATTTT
size: .; V: TRBV2; J: TRBJ2-3; D: TRBD2; CDR3: CASSPTHGGVATDTQYF; DNA: TGTGCCAGCAGCCCCACCCACGGGGGGGTAGCCACAGATACGCAGTATTTT
size: few; V: TRBV19; J: TRBJ2-3; D: TRBD2; CDR3: CASRLTSGSTDTQYF; DNA: TGTGCCAGTAGGTTGACTAGCGGCAGCACAGATACGCAGTATTTT
size: .; V: TRBV10-2; J: TRBJ2-1; D: .; CDR3: CASGRGWVNEQFF; DNA: TGCGCCAGCGGGCGGGGCTGGGTCAATGAGCAGTTCTTC
size: .; V: TRBV30; J: TRBJ2-5; D: TRBD2; CDR3: CAWSLRGAYGTQYF; DNA: TGTGCCTGGAGTTTGCGGGGGGCTTATGGGACCCAGTACTTC
size: .; V: TRBV28; J: TRBJ1-1; D: .; CDR3: CASSFSSTGIPEAFF; DNA: TGTGCCAGCAGTTTTTCAAGTACGGGGATCCCTGAAGCTTTCTTT
size: .; V: TRBV30; J: TRBJ2-7; D: .; CDR3: CAWRSVFEQYF; DNA: TGTGCCTGGAGGTCGGTGTTCGAGCAGTACTTC
size: few; V: TRBV27; J: TRBJ1-2; D: TRBD1; CDR3: CASSSGQNYGYTF; DNA: TGTGCCAGCAGTTCGGGACAGAACTATGGCTACACCTTC
size: .; V: TRBV10-3; J: TRBJ1-1; D: TRBD1; CDR3: CAISRDSSNTEAFF; DNA: TGTGCCATCAGTCGGGACAGCAGCAACACTGAAGCTTTCTTT
size: .; V: TRBV5-1; J: TRBJ2-5; D: .; CDR3: CASSLAGVGQETQYF; DNA: TGCGCCAGCAGCTTGGCAGGGGTCGGCCAAGAGACCCAGTACTTC
size: .; V: TRBV6-1; J: TRBJ1-2; D: .; CDR3: CASSEARPGGGLRGYTF; DNA: TGTGCCAGCAGTGAAGCTCGGCCTGGCGGGGGATTGCGAGGCTACACCTTC
size: .; V: TRBV5-1; J: TRBJ2-7; D: TRBD2; CDR3: CASSLASGGSYEQYF; DNA: TGCGCCAGCAGCTTGGCTAGCGGGGGCTCCTACGAGCAGTACTTC
size: .; V: TRBV9; J: TRBJ2-7; D: TRBD2; CDR3: CASSVTSGGAYEQYF; DNA: TGTGCCAGCAGCGTCACTAGCGGGGGGGCCTACGAGCAGTACTTC
size: .; V: TRBV27; J: TRBJ2-3; D: .; CDR3: CASSLPGGTQYF; DNA: TGTGCCAGCAGTCTCCCGGGCGGTACGCAGTATTTT
size: few; V: TRBV19; J: TRBJ1-2; D: TRBD1; CDR3: CASSTTGDDGYTF; DNA: TGTGCCAGTAGTACGACAGGGGATGATGGCTACACCTTC
size: once; V: TRBV9; J: TRBJ2-1; D: TRBD2; CDR3: CASSERTSGNEQFF; DNA: TGTGCCAGCAGCGAGCGGACTAGCGGAAATGAGCAGTTCTTC
size: .; V: TRBV18; J: TRBJ1-4; D: TRBD1; CDR3: CASSPRGGGDDATNEKLFF; DNA: TGTGCCAGCTCACCACGGGGAGGGGGCGACGATGCAACTAATGAAAAACTGTTTTTT
size: .; V: TRBV9; J: TRBJ2-5; D: TRBD1; CDR3: CASSVGQAQETQYF; DNA: TGTGCCAGCAGCGTGGGACAGGCCCAAGAGACCCAGTACTTC
size: .; V: TRBV6-1; J: TRBJ1-1; D: TRBD1; CDR3: CASSEKGQGFGTEAFF; DNA: TGTGCCAGCAGTGAGAAGGGACAGGGCTTCGGGACTGAAGCTTTCTTT
size: .; V: TRBV30; J: TRBJ1-2; D: .; CDR3: CAWSLGGGYGYTF; DNA: TGTGCCTGGAGTCTAGGGGGGGGCTATGGCTACACCTTC
size: .; V: TRBV6-6; J: TRBJ1-1; D: .; CDR3: CASSYNRATEAFF; DNA: TGTGCCAGCAGTTACAACAGGGCCACTGAAGCTTTCTTT
size: once; V: TRBV11-3; J: TRBJ1-1; D: .; CDR3: CATQVPGSGTEAFF; DNA: TGTGCCACCCAAGTCCCGGGCTCGGGGACTGAAGCTTTCTTT
size: .; V: TRBV6-1; J: TRBJ2-1; D: TRBD1; CDR3: CASSEAATGKNEQFF; DNA: TGTGCCAGCAGTGAAGCGGCGACAGGGAAGAATGAGCAGTTCTTC
size: .; V: TRBV19; J: TRBJ2-7; D: .; CDR3: CASSIGWGRYEQYF; DNA: TGTGCCAGTAGTATCGGGTGGGGGCGCTACGAGCAGTACTTC
size: .; V: TRBV5-1; J: TRBJ1-1; D: TRBD1; CDR3: CASSPRQGLAEAFF; DNA: TGCGCCAGCAGCCCTAGACAGGGGCTGGCTGAAGCTTTCTTT
size: .; V: TRBV5-1; J: TRBJ1-3; D: TRBD1; CDR3: CASSLARGGFTAGNTIYF; DNA: TGCGCCAGCAGCTTGGCCAGGGGGGGATTCACGGCTGGAAACACCATATATTTT
size: .; V: TRBV28; J: TRBJ2-3; D: TRBD2; CDR3: CASSLRGLAETDTQYF; DNA: TGTGCCAGCAGTCTTCGGGGACTAGCGGAAACAGATACGCAGTATTTT